This T cell receptor beta chain comes out of a study of blood T cell repertoires in COVID-19. Study-level information: Specimens from acute and convalescent COVID-19 originated in the United States, Italy and Spain. PBMCs, B-cell-depleted T cells, or T cells provided the cDNA or gDNA that made up the material.

In the authors' methods: How many nucleated cells were present was estimated from reference gene primer amplification. Some clones are missing from TCRdb's copy, which holds only in-frame ones; the method was immunoSEQ multiplex PCR. D and trimming come from the DNA, and the V and J calls and clone size come from that table. Of a few hundred thousand clones in the sample, approximately 77% were seen once. In this sample, this clone turned up once. CDR1 is GTSNPN and CDR2 is SVGIG in the germline V gene (reference sequence). This CDR3 is 15 amino acids long. Trimming took 4 bases from V and 7 from J, leaving 22 bases between them.

Sequenced sample: peripheral blood. The gene calls are TRBV30 and TRBJ1-1, with D uncertain. The receptor was isolated from a woman aged 18-35 years with acute or convalescent COVID-19. The CDR3 reads CAWTDNQAYTDEAFF. The CDR3 bases are TGTGCCTGGACAGATAATCAGGCGTATACGGATGAAGCTTTCTTT.